Sequencing of this TCR beta chain was carried out in a study of shared clonotypes between healthy human individuals (dated by TCRdb to between 2020 and 2021). Notes on the research overall: A few men and a couple of women, aged 18 to 49 years, made up the cohort. Each donor's leukapheresis produced roughly between roughly 0.85 and 9.5 billion PBMCs. For each donor, three plates each were used for CD4 naive and CD4 memory, two plates were used for CD8 naive, and one plate was used for CD8 memory. To estimate repertoire size and how much clonotype sharing occurs between individuals, the study deeply sequenced the blood TCR repertoires of a handful of healthy adults. Libraries were prepared and TCR repertoires were sequenced by different laboratories using diverse techniques, in order to increase sequencing depth and limit assay-specific biases.

CDR1 and CDR2, per the germline V gene, are MNHEY and SVGAGI. Ends trimmed: V by 5 bases, J by 5 bases; bases unmatched to a gene: 12. The cysteine opens and the phenylalanine closes a CDR3 of 15 amino acids. Just CDR3 DNA is preserved here, 45 bases in frame from base 1. Study-wide conclusions, independent of this receptor: Estimated clonotype richness was generally larger for naive than for memory subsets. Around 5% of naive CD4, around 3.6% of naive CD8, roughly 2.4% of memory CD4, and 0.35% to 0.5% of memory CD8 clonotypes were shared across several donors. Even with the large sequencing depth, rarefaction of the sorted-subset datasets indicated that sequencing was incomplete. Sampling was restricted to blood, and TCR repertoires in tissue are likely to differ from TCR repertoires in blood. The genetic and exposure-history diversity represented was limited by the small number of donors. Clonotypes shared by all four sorted-subset donors showed higher generation probabilities than non-shared clonotypes. Based on pairwise subsampling, the degree of clonotype sharing among donors was expected to be affected by sequencing depth.

Using the deep immunoSEQ assay, multiplex PCR amplified TCR CDR3 regions from genomic DNA. Extracted genomic DNA from each cell subset was distributed evenly across all wells of several immunoSEQ 96-well plates, and each plate was treated as a replicate. Each replicate PCR for sorted subsets received around 210 ng genomic DNA, equal to some 32,000 T cell genomes. Purified libraries were measured with a Qubit 3.0 fluorometer, size-checked on a Bioanalyzer 2100, and measured again with the KAPA Library Quantification kit. Each immunoSEQ 96-well plate was sequenced on its own single-read 150-cycle Illumina NextSeq 550 flow cell. From the authors' description of their analysis: Because the immunoSEQ output held only junctional sequences and lacked quality scores, the filtering could not match the filtering applied to full-length reads. To assign V/J genes and CDR3, sequences were annotated using PyIR, a Python wrapper for IgBLAST v1.9, with IMGT germline references. Reads were filtered out if the reads had weak V/J assignments (E-value above 1e-6), no CDR3, stop codons, out-of-frame junctions, or ambiguous translated residues. V3J clonotypes were defined as sequences sharing an identical inferred V gene, J gene, and CDR3 amino acid sequence. Percentage overlap between repertoires was computed as shared unique clonotypes divided by the size of the smaller repertoire. RTK rarefaction, the Chao1 estimator, and Recon v2.1 estimates of unobserved clonotypes were used to assess repertoire richness. For all TCRbeta clonotypes obtained by the gDNA method from several donors, generation probabilities were computed with OLGA. Drawn from immuneACCESS, this table holds only the in-frame rearrangements with V and J called that TCRdb kept. Clones are partly lost; checked studies trace under half to an unresolved V gene and leave the rest unexplained. The V and J calls and clone size were taken over from that table, and D and trimming were inferred from the DNA. A total of 1,500,000 or so clones appear in this sample, around 97% of them only once. In total, the top ten clones hold about 1.2% of the sample.

The donors were healthy, HIV-negative adults who had no recently reported acute infections or vaccinations. All donors were Caucasian adults living in Nashville, Tennessee, USA. CD4+ T cells were enriched by magnetic negative selection, after which naive cells were positively selected on CD45RA and the negative fraction was taken as the memory subset. Blood was collected by leukapheresis, and PBMCs were isolated by Ficoll-Histopaque density gradient centrifugation and then cryopreserved in liquid nitrogen vapor phase. Purity and quantity of every magnetically sorted T cell population were checked by analytical flow cytometry. Genomic DNA was isolated from each sorted fraction and quantified by UV absorbance on a Nanodrop 2000c. Turning to this clone: What antigen it recognizes has not been identified. The record has no base qualities; no much larger clone is one base away.

The sample taken for sequencing was naive CD4+ T cells sorted from blood. This sample's cell subset or site label indicates: CD45RA+ positively selected. In this chain, TRBV6-5 is recombined with TRBJ2-7, with 7 bases aligning to TRBD1. The sequence derives from a man in his thirties or forties in good health. The CDR3 reads as follows: CASSPGGLPTNEQYF. The DNA sequence is TGTGCCAGCAGTCCAGGGGGTCTCCCTACTAACGAGCAGTACTTC.